This T cell receptor (beta chain) emerged from a study of blood T cell repertoires in COVID-19. Individuals aged about 18 to 89 years were recruited from approximately 24 US areas. In Cohort 3, a recovered donor had either two negative PCRs, clearance, or symptom resolution. Only in-frame clones appear in the TCRdb table, and some are missing; sequencing was by immunoSEQ multiplex PCR. Of roughly 170,000 clones listed, more than 65% are singletons. Input material: PBMCs or T cells enriched from blood (not recorded which). The receptor comes from a man in his fifties or sixties who had recovered from COVID-19.

The CDR3 protein is CASSVEAGSSYNSPLHF. The CDR3 DNA sequence: TGTGCCAGCAGCGTAGAGGCGGGGAGCTCCTATAATTCACCCCTCCACTTT. The genes are TRBV9 and TRBJ1-6, with D uncertain. Germline V CDR1 and CDR2: SGDLS, YYNGEE. Deletions cut 0 bases from V and 0 bases from J, with 10 bases between. The CDR3 is made up of 17 amino acids.